This T cell receptor (beta chain) was found in a study of T cell responses to AZD1222 COVID-19 vaccine. Study findings and constraints: The study found vaccine-associated CD4 TCRs spanning spike, dominant at 160-218 and 743-854. Clonal diversity may have been underestimated in mostly white British donors.

The CDR3 consists of 14 residues. Germline CDR1 reads SGHVS; CDR2 reads FQNEAQ. The V end lost 2 bases, the J end lost 7 bases, and 15 bases lay between the germline ends. With regard to this clone: The antigen remains undetermined.

Here immunoSEQ multiplex PCR was the method, and the copy in TCRdb shows in-frame clones only, minus some. This sample carries about 140,000 clones, under 95% of them seen once, and the ten largest clones take 2.8%. The receptor was derived from an adult in good health. The material was peripheral blood, obtained on day 0 of AZD1222 vaccination. The genes are TRBV7-8 and TRBJ2-7; a possible D gene is TRBD1 (6 bases). CDR3 protein: CASSLSQGWREQYF. DNA of the CDR3: TGTGCCAGCAGCTTATCCCAGGGGTGGCGGGAGCAGTACTTC.